Detailed here is one T cell receptor (beta chain). Its antigen is undetermined. Other DNA sequences from this sample encode an identical CDR3 as well. The sample is drawn from a study of shared clonotypes between healthy human individuals. Points from the study as a whole: Sharing across four donors was highest in naive CD4 (approximately 5%) and lowest in memory CD8 (approximately 0.4%).

This CDR3 has 13 amino acids. With 4 bases removed from V and 5 bases from J, the gap between germline ends came to 11 bases. Germline V lookup: CDR1 LNHDA, CDR2 SQIVND (reference sequence). Splitting of each subset's genomic DNA was done evenly across several immunoSEQ plates. Clones were read by immunoSEQ multiplex PCR, and TCRdb kept only the in-frame ones, dropping some. This sample has some 1,600,000 clones; 95% to 99% occur once, and the top ten carry about 0.42%. The chain links TRBV19 to TRBJ2-5; D is perhaps TRBD1 (5 bases). This clonotype was obtained from a man aged 30-40 years in good health. The specimen sequenced was naive CD4+ T cells sorted from blood. Noted subset: CD45RA+ positively selected. The CDR3 DNA reads TGTGCCAGTAGTACTCAAGGGGTGGAGACCCAGTACTTC. Its translation: CASSTQGVETQYF.